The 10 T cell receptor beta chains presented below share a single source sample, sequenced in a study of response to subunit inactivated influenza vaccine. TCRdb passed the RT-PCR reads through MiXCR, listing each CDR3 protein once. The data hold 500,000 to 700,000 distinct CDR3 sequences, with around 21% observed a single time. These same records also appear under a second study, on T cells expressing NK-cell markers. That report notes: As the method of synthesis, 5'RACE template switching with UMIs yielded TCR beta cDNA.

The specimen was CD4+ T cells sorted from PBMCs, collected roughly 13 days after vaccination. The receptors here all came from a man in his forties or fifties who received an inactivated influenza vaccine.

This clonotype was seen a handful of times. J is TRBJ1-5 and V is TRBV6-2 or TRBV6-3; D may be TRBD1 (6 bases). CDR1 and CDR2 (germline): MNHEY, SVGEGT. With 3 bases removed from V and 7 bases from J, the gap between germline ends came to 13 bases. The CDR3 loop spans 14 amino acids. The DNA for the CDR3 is TGTGCCAGCAGTTATTCTACAGGGCCCCAGCCCCAGCATTTT. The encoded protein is CASSYSTGPQPQHF.

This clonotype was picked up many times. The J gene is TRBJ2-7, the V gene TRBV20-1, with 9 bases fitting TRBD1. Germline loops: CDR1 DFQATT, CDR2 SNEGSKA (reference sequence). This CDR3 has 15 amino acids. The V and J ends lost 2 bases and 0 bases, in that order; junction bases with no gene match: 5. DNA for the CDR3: TGCAGTGCTAGAAATGGACAGGGGAGCTCCTACGAGCAGTACTTC. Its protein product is CSARNGQGSSYEQYF.

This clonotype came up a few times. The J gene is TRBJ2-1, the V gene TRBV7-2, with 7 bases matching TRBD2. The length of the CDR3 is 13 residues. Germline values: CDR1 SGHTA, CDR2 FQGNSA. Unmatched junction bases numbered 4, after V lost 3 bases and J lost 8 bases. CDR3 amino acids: CASSFRAGDEQFF. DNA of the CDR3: TGTGCCAGCAGCTTTCGGGCGGGGGATGAGCAGTTCTTC.

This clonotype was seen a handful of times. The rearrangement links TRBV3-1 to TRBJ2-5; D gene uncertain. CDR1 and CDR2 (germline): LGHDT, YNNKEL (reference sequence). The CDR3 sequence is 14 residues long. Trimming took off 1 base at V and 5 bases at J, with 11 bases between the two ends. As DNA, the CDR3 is TGTGCCAGCAGCCAAGCGTCAGGTCGGGAGACCCAGTACTTC. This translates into CASSQASGRETQYF.

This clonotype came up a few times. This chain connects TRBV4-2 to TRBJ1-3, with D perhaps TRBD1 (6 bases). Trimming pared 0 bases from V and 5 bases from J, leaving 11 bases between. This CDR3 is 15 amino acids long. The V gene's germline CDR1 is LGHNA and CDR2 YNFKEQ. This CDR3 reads CASSQDLGARNTIYF. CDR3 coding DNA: TGTGCCAGCAGCCAAGATCTGGGGGCAAGAAACACCATATATTTT.

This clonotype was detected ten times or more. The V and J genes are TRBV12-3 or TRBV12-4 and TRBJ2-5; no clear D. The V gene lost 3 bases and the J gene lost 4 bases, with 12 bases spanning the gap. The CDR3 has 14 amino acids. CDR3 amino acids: CASSFSDRRETQYF. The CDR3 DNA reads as TGTGCCAGCAGTTTTTCCGACCGACGAGAGACCCAGTACTTC.

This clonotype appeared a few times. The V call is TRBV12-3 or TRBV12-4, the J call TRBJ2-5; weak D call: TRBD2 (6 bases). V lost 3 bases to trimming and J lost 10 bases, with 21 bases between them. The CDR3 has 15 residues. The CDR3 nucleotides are TGTGCCAGCAGTTTTGTTACTAGCCGAGCAGTGGGCCAGTACTTC. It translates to CASSFVTSRAVGQYF.

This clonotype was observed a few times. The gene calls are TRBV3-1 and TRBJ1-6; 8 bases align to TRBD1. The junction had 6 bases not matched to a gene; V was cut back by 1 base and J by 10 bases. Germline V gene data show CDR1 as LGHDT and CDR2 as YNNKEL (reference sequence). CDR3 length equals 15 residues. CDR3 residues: CASSQVLTGGSPLHF. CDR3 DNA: TGTGCCAGCAGCCAAGTCCTTACAGGGGGGTCACCCCTCCACTTT.

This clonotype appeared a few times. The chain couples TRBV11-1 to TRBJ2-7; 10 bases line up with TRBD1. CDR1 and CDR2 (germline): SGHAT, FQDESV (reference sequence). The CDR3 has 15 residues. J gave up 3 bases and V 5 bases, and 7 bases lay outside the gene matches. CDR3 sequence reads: CASSTRDRGGYEQYF. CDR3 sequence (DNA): TGTGCCAGCAGCACCCGGGACAGGGGTGGCTACGAGCAGTACTTC.

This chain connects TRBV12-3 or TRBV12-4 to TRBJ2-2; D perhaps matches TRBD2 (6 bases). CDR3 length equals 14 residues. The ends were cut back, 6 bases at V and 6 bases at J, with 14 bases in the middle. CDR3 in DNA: TGTGCCAGCAGACCGGGACTCATCGCCGGGGAGCTGTTTTTT. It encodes CASRPGLIAGELFF.